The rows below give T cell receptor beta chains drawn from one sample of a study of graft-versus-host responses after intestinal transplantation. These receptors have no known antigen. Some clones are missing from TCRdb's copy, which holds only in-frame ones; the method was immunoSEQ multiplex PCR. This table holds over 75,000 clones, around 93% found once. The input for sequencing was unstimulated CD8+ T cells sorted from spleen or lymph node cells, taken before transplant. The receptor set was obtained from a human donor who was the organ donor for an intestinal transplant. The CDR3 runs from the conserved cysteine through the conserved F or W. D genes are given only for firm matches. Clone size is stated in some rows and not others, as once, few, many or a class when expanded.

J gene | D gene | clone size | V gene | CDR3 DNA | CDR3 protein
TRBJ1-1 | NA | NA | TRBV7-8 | TGTGCCAGCAGCTTAGGGCTAGGGGCTACTGAAGCTTTCTTT | CASSLGLGATEAFF
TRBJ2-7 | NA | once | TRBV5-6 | TGTGCCAGCAGCTTGATAGCGAGCTCCTACGAGCAGTACTTC | CASSLIASSYEQYF
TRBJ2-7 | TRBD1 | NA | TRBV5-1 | TGCGCCAGCAGCCAGGCCGGGACAGGGGCCTACGAGCAGTACTTC | CASSQAGTGAYEQYF
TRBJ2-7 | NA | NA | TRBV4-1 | TGCGCCAGCAGCCAGCAGGGGCTAGGTCCTCGCGAGCAGTACTTC | CASSQQGLGPREQYF
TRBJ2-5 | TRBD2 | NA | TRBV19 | TGTGCCAGTAGTATAGACCCATCGGGGGGGGAGACCCAGTACTTC | CASSIDPSGGETQYF
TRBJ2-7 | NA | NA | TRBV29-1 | TGCAGCGTTGAAACGGATGATGGAGCCTACGAGCAGTACTTC | CSVETDDGAYEQYF
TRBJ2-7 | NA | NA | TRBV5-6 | TGTGCCAGCAGCTTGTCCGGCAGAGGTTACTACGAGCAGTACTTC | CASSLSGRGYYEQYF
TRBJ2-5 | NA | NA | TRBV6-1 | TGTGCCAGCAGTTTGTACGGGATCAGGGAGACCCAGTACTTC | CASSLYGIRETQYF
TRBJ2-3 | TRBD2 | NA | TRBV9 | TGTGCCAGCAGCGTAGATGGACTAGCGGGAGCCACAGATACGCAGTATTTT | CASSVDGLAGATDTQYF
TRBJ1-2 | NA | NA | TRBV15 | TGTGCCACCAGCCTAGTCCAGGGGAACTATGGCTACACCTTC | CATSLVQGNYGYTF
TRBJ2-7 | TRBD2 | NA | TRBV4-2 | TGTGCCAGCAGCCAAGAAGGAGCGGGAACCTACGAGCAGTACTTC | CASSQEGAGTYEQYF
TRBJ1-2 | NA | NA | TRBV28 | TGTGCCAGCAGTCCTCGGGAGTACTATGGCTACACCTTC | CASSPREYYGYTF
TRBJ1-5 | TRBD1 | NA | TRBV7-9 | TGTGCCAGCAGCCCAGGGGGTACAAATCAGCCCCAGCATTTT | CASSPGGTNQPQHF
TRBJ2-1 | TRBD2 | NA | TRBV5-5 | TGTGCCAGCAGCCCCTCCGTCGGGGGGGGGAATGAGCAGTTCTTC | CASSPSVGGGNEQFF
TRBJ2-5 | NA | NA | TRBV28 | TGTGCCAGCAGTTTTGATAGCGGAGAAGAGACCCAGTACTTC | CASSFDSGEETQYF
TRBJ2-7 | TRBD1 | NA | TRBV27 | TGTGCCAGCAGTTTGGTTGGGACAGCCTCATACGAGCAGTACTTC | CASSLVGTASYEQYF
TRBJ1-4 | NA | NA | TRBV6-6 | TGTGCCAGCGAGGTAATTCGGACAACCGGTGAAAAACTGTTTTTT | CASEVIRTTGEKLFF
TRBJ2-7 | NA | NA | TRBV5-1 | TGCGCCAGCAGCTTGGACAGGGACCTACCCTACGAGCAGTACTTC | CASSLDRDLPYEQYF
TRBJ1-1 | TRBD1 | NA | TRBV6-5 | TGTGCCAGCAGTCCAACAGGGGGCGGTAATACTGAAGCTTTCTTT | CASSPTGGGNTEAFF
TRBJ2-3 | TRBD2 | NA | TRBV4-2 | TGTGCCAGCAGCCAAGAACTAGCGGGAGGGGGCTTAGATACGCAGTATTTT | CASSQELAGGGLDTQYF
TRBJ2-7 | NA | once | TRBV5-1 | TGCGCCAGCAGCTTAACCACGTCGGGCTCCTACGAGCAGTACTTC | CASSLTTSGSYEQYF
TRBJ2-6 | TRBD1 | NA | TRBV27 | TGTGCCAGCAGTCCCCACCCTCTATTTCGGGACAGGGGATCTGGGGCCAACGTCCTGACTTTC | CASSPHPLFRDRGSGANVLTF
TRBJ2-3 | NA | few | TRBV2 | TGTGCCAGTGGTGACAGAAGAGGTGGGTGGACAGATACGCAGTATTTT | CASGDRRGGWTDTQYF
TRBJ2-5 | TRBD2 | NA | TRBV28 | TGTGCCAGCAGTCCCGGGAGGGTGCGGGAGACCCAGTACTTC | CASSPGRVRETQYF
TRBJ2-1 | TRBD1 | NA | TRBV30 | TGTGCCTGGAGTGTGCCGCCTCCGTGGGACAGGGGAGTCAATGAGCAGTTCTTC | CAWSVPPPWDRGVNEQFF
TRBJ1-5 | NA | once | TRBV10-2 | TGCGCCAGCAGTTTTGTCGACGGGAATCAGCCCCAGCATTTT | CASSFVDGNQPQHF
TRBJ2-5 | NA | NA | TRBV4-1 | TGCGCCAGCAGCCAAGTGGAGGGAAAGACCCAGTACTTC | CASSQVEGKTQYF
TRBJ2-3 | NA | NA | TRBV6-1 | TGTGCCAGCAGTACCACAGGCCATTTCGCAGATACGCAGTATTTT | CASSTTGHFADTQYF
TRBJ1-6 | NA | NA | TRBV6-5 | TGTGCCAGCAGTTGGTCAACCAACAGGGACCTCCACTTT | CASSWSTNRDLHF
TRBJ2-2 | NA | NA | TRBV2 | TGTGCCAGCAGTGAAATATTTGGGGAGCTGTTTTTT | CASSEIFGELFF
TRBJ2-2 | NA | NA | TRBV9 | TGTGCCAGCAGCGAGGGGCCCGGGGAGCTGTTTTTT | CASSEGPGELFF
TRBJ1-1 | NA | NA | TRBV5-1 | TGCGCCAGCAGCTTGGGCCGCGCCTGGGTCCCGGCGGGGACTGAAGCTTTCTTT | CASSLGRAWVPAGTEAFF
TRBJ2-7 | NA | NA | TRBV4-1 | TGCGCCAGCAGCCAAGTATCCGGACAAGTGGACGAGCAGTACTTC | CASSQVSGQVDEQYF
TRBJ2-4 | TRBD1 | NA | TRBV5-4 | TGTGCCAGCAGCGATCGGCCGGGGACAGGGATTCAAAACATTCAGTACTTC | CASSDRPGTGIQNIQYF
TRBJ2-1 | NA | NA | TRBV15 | TGTGCCACACAGGGGGGGAAATACAATGAGCAGTTCTTC | CATQGGKYNEQFF
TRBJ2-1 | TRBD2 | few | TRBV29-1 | TGCAGCGTTGAAGATCCGGGACTACCCAATGAGCAGTTCTTC | CSVEDPGLPNEQFF
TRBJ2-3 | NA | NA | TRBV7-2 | TGTGCCAGCAGCTTATCGGTCACAGATACGCAGTATTTT | CASSLSVTDTQYF
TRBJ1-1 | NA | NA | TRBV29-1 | TGCAGCGACAAGACAGACCACACTGAAGCTTTCTTT | CSDKTDHTEAFF
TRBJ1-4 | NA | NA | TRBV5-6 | TGTGCCAGCAGCTTGGACGGTAATGAAAAACTGTTTTTT | CASSLDGNEKLFF
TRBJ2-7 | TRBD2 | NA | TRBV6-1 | TGTGCCAGCAGTGGGGGGACTAGCGGGGATTACATCTCCTACGAGCAGTACTTC | CASSGGTSGDYISYEQYF
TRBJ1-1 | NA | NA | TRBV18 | TGTGCCAGCTCACAAGACGACGTCACGGAGGCTTTCTTT | CASSQDDVTEAFF